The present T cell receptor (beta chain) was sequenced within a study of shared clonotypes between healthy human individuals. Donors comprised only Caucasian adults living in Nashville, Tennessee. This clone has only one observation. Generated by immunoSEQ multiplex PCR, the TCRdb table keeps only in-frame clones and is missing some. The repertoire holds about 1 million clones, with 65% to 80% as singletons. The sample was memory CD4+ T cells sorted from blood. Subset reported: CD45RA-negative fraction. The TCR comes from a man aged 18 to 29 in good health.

CDR3 DNA: TGTGCCAGCAGTGGCCTAGCGGGGGACACAGATACGCAGTATTTT. It yields the protein CASSGLAGDTDTQYF. The chain uses TRBV2 and TRBJ2-3; 10 bases match TRBD2. Germline V lookup: CDR1 SNHLY, CDR2 FYNNEI. The CDR3 length is 15 residues. Trimming cost V 4 bases and J 2 bases; bases outside gene matches: 3.